The 28 T cell receptor beta chains in this list originate from one sample, sequenced in a study of blood T cell repertoires in COVID-19. Generated by immunoSEQ multiplex PCR, the TCRdb table keeps only in-frame clones and is missing some. The data show about 310,000 clones, roughly 90% seen once. Sequenced: PBMCs or T cells enriched from blood (not recorded which). The receptors were gathered from a young woman who had recovered from COVID-19.

In its sample, this clone was seen once. The chain has TRBV27 and TRBJ2-1, with 12 positions matching TRBD2. The CDR3 extends over 18 amino acids. Germline V gene lookup returns CDR1 MNHEY and CDR2 SMNVEV (reference sequence). J gave up 3 bases and V 5 bases, and 11 bases lay outside the gene matches. CDR3 protein: CASSPGLAGFMIYNEQFF. CDR3 DNA sequence: TGTGCCAGCAGTCCGGGACTAGCGGGTTTTATGATCTACAATGAGCAGTTCTTC.

The chain combines TRBV6-2 or TRBV6-3 with TRBJ2-3; 12 bases line up with TRBD2. With 4 bases clipped from V and 3 bases from J, the junction kept 2 bases outside the gene matches. The germline gives CDR1 MNHEY, CDR2 SVGEGT. There are 15 residues in the CDR3. The CDR3 region is CASSWTSGDTDTQYF. The CDR3 DNA is TGTGCCAGCAGTTGGACTAGCGGGGATACAGATACGCAGTATTTT.

This clone showed up just once. V gene TRBV30 combines with J gene TRBJ2-7, with D possibly being TRBD1 (5 bases). V was cut by 0 bases and J by 5 bases, with 11 bases left in between. CDR1 GTSNPN and CDR2 SVGIG come from the germline V gene (reference sequence). The CDR3 length is 13 residues. CDR3 residues: CAWSVGVLNEQYF. Written as DNA, the CDR3 is TGTGCCTGGAGTGTAGGGGTCCTAAACGAGCAGTACTTC.

The genes are TRBV28 and TRBJ2-1, with a weak D call TRBD1 (6 bases). The CDR3 spans 14 residues. CDR1 is MDHEN and CDR2 is SYDVKM in the germline V gene. Trimming stripped 8 bases from V and 9 bases from J, with 20 bases between. The CDR3 bases are TGTGCCAGCGGGTTTTTAGGACAGTCTGGTGAGCAGTTCTTC. Translating gives CASGFLGQSGEQFF.

This rearrangement joins TRBV7-3 to TRBJ2-7; TRBD1 agrees at 9 bases. Germline values: CDR1 SGHTA, CDR2 FQGTGA. The length of the CDR3 is 14 residues. With 5 bases clipped from V and 4 bases from J, the junction kept 6 bases outside the gene matches. CDR3 DNA sequence: TGTGCCAGCAGCCCGGGACAGGGAGTATACGAGCAGTACTTC. It codes for CASSPGQGVYEQYF. Full variable domain (rest looked up from reference TRBV7-3 and TRBJ2-7): GAGVSQTPSNKVTEKGKYVELRCDPISGHTALYWYRQSLGQGPEFLIYFQGTGAADDSGLPNDRFFAVRPEGSVSTLKIQRTERGDSAVYLCASSPGQGVYEQYFGPGTRLTVT.

The genes are TRBV5-1 and TRBJ1-5; tentatively, D is TRBD1 (5 bases). Germline values: CDR1 SGHRS, CDR2 YFSETQ. V shed 1 base and J shed 5 bases, with 10 bases lying between them. This CDR3 region has 14 residues. The CDR3 reads CASSLLGEHQPQHF. DNA for the CDR3: TGCGCCAGCAGCTTGTTAGGGGAACATCAGCCCCAGCATTTT.

This chain uses TRBV10-3 with TRBJ1-2; the D is unclear. The CDR3 length is 16 residues. The V gene's germline CDR1 is ENHRY and CDR2 SYGVKD. Trimming pared 3 bases from V and 6 bases from J, leaving 20 bases between. CDR3 residues: CAISDPKNRGGNGYTF. CDR3 nucleotide sequence: TGTGCCATCAGTGACCCTAAGAACCGCGGCGGAAATGGCTACACCTTC.

The rearrangement links TRBV13 to TRBJ1-1; D is possibly TRBD1 (6 bases). The germline V and J ends were trimmed by 10 bases and 6 bases, with 15 bases remaining between them. From germline, CDR1 is PRHDT and CDR2 FYEKMQ (reference sequence). This CDR3 comprises 12 residues. The CDR3 DNA is TGTGCCACCAACACAGGGTGGTCTGAAGCTTTCTTT. It codes for CATNTGWSEAFF.

In DNA, the CDR3 is TGTGCCAGTAGTTCTCAGACAGGGACTGAAGCTTTCTTT. It is translated as CASSSQTGTEAFF. The V call is TRBV19, the J call TRBJ1-1, with 7 nucleotides matching TRBD1. Per germline, CDR1 LNHDA and CDR2 SQIVND (reference sequence). The CDR3 is 13 residues long. Unmatched junction bases numbered 5, after V lost 5 bases and J lost 5 bases. Filled out from reference TRBV19 and TRBJ1-1, the complete variable domain reads DGGITQSPKYLFRKEGQNVTLSCEQNLNHDAMYWYRQDPGQGLRLIYYSQIVNDFQKGDIAEGYSVSREKKESFPLTVTSAQKNPTAFYLCASSSQTGTEAFFGQGTRLTVV.

The chain uses TRBV11-2 and TRBJ2-1; TRBD2 agrees at 9 bases. The CDR3 is made up of 15 amino acids. Germline CDR1 is SGHAT and CDR2 is FQNNGV. The V and J ends lost 5 bases and 8 bases, in that order; junction bases with no gene match: 10. DNA for the CDR3: TGTGCCAGCAGCCCAGTCAGCGGGAGGTACCATGAGCAGTTCTTC. This translates into CASSPVSGRYHEQFF.

The chain links TRBV6-5 to TRBJ2-7; 7 bases are shared with TRBD2. The trim removed 4 bases at V and 3 bases at J, leaving 6 bases unmatched. Germline-derived CDR1 and CDR2 are MNHEY and SVGAGI. CDR3 length: 14 residues. This CDR3 reads CASSLASGFYEQYF. In nucleotides, the CDR3 is TGTGCCAGCAGTTTGGCTAGCGGATTCTACGAGCAGTACTTC.

CDR3 sequence reads: CASTGGTGEQYF. The CDR3 DNA is TGTGCCAGCACGGGCGGGACTGGTGAGCAGTACTTC. This chain connects TRBV5-4 to TRBJ2-7; D may be TRBD2 (6 bases). The CDR3 length is 12 residues. The germline V and J ends were trimmed by 6 bases and 7 bases, with 14 bases remaining between them. Germline lookup yields CDR1 SGHNT and CDR2 YYREEE (reference sequence).

The chain links TRBV4-1 to TRBJ1-6; the match to TRBD1 covers 8 bases. Looked up from germline, CDR1 is MGHRA and CDR2 is YSYEKL. After removal of 4 bases from V and 6 bases from J, the junction contained 5 bases not matched to a gene. CDR3 size: 15 residues. The CDR3 protein is CASSPDREVNSPLHF. DNA of the CDR3: TGCGCCAGCAGCCCGGACAGGGAGGTTAATTCACCCCTCCACTTT.

This clone was observed a single time. The chain carries TRBV28 and TRBJ1-2; possibly TRBD1 for D (6 bases). V was trimmed by 1 base and J by 8 bases, leaving 17 bases between them. This CDR3 spans 15 amino acids. The V gene's germline CDR1 is MDHEN and CDR2 SYDVKM. The CDR3 sequence: CASSLFVAQGKGYTF. The CDR3 bases are TGTGCCAGCAGTTTATTTGTGGCACAGGGTAAGGGCTACACCTTC.

V usage is TRBV29-1 and J usage is TRBJ2-3; 7 bases are a match to TRBD2. Per germline, CDR1 SQVTM and CDR2 ANQGSEA. V lost 1 base, J lost 2 bases, and 3 bases stayed unmatched. The CDR3 extends over 14 amino acids. In DNA, the CDR3 is TGCAGCGTTGAAGCAGCGGGACTCACAGATACGCAGTATTTT. Amino acid sequence: CSVEAAGLTDTQYF.

V gene TRBV28 combines with J gene TRBJ2-5; maybe TRBD1 (6 bases). The CDR3 totals 18 residues. CDR1 and CDR2 (germline): MDHEN, SYDVKM. The germline V and J ends were trimmed by 4 bases and 4 bases, with 25 bases remaining between them. In DNA, the CDR3 is TGTGCCAGCAGTTCGGGTCAAGGGCCCAGGGGCGATGGAGAGACCCAGTACTTC. Its protein is CASSSGQGPRGDGETQYF.

J is TRBJ2-5 and V is TRBV21-1; the D call TRBD2 from the table was never checked on the DNA. TRBV21-1 corresponds to a pseudogene. The CDR3 sequence is 16 residues long. The CDR3 DNA reads as TGTGCCAGCAGCGTCCCGGGACTAGCGGGAGGAGAGACCCAGTACTTC. This codes for CASSVPGLAGGETQYF.

The chain employs TRBV27 and TRBJ2-5, with 7 nucleotides matching TRBD2. The CDR3 runs 14 residues. Germline lookup yields CDR1 MNHEY and CDR2 SMNVEV (reference sequence). With 2 bases clipped from V and 2 bases from J, the junction kept 2 bases outside the gene matches. The CDR3 DNA reads as TGTGCCAGCAGTTTAACAGCGGGACAAGAGACCCAGTACTTC. Protein product: CASSLTAGQETQYF.

The rearrangement joins TRBV3-1 (or the pseudogene TRBV3-2) to TRBJ2-5; 7 nucleotides line up with TRBD2. The J segment lost 7 bases and the V segment lost 6 bases, leaving 8 bases of the junction unmatched. The CDR3 loop spans 13 amino acids. The V gene's germline CDR1 is LGHDT and CDR2 YNNKEL (reference sequence). The CDR3 coding sequence is TGTGCCAGCAGACTCCGGGAGGCAGGGACCCAGTACTTC. It encodes CASRLREAGTQYF.

The chain couples TRBV4-3 to TRBJ1-2; possibly TRBD1 for D (5 bases). CDR1 is LGHNA, CDR2 YSLEER, per germline. The CDR3 is made up of 16 amino acids. Trimming removed 0 bases at V and 8 bases at J, with 19 bases between. This CDR3 reads CASSQESRALLSGYTF. As DNA, the CDR3 is TGCGCCAGCAGCCAAGAAAGCAGGGCCCTTTTGAGCGGCTACACCTTC.

This rearrangement joins TRBV6-5 to TRBJ2-7; 13 bases agree with TRBD2. The CDR3 sequence is 15 residues long. CDR1 and CDR2 (germline): MNHEY, SVGAGI. V lost 7 bases and J lost 5; bases outside the gene matches: 8. The CDR3 bases are TGTGCCAGCAACCCACTAGCGGGAGGGCCTCACGAGCAGTACTTC. This gives the protein CASNPLAGGPHEQYF.

The CDR3 region has the DNA TGTGCCTGGAGTGTGGTGGAGGGGACTGAAGCTTTCTTT. Translating gives CAWSVVEGTEAFF. V usage is TRBV30 and J usage is TRBJ1-1; possible D gene TRBD1, 5 bases. The germline V gene has CDR1 GTSNPN and CDR2 SVGIG (reference sequence). The CDR3 runs to 13 residues. Trimming cost V 0 bases and J 5 bases, with 10 bases left between them.

The chain employs TRBV6-5 and TRBJ1-2; 7 bases are shared with TRBD1. The CDR3 is 14 residues long. Germline-derived CDR1 and CDR2 are MNHEY and SVGAGI. V trimming: 2 bases; J trimming: 3 bases; junction bases outside the gene matches: 3. CDR3 coding DNA: TGTGCCAGCAGTTACGACAGGGCTCACTATGGCTACACCTTC. Translating gives CASSYDRAHYGYTF.

The chain carries TRBV20-1 and TRBJ2-2; 9 bases are shared with TRBD2. This CDR3 contains 19 residues. The germline V gene has CDR1 DFQATT and CDR2 SNEGSKA (reference sequence). Trimming removed 3 bases from V and 0 bases from J; junction bases left unmatched: 14. The CDR3 sequence: CSASPLSRLAAANTGELFF. CDR3 DNA: TGCAGTGCTAGTCCTCTGTCGAGACTAGCGGCGGCGAACACCGGGGAGCTGTTTTTT.

The J gene is TRBJ1-1, the V gene TRBV2; TRBD1 agrees at 7 bases. The J segment lost 6 bases and the V segment lost 5 bases, leaving 6 bases of the junction unmatched. From germline, CDR1 is SNHLY and CDR2 FYNNEI. CDR3 size: 13 residues. CDR3: CASSPQGLAEAFF. In DNA form, the CDR3 reads TGTGCCAGCAGTCCACAGGGGCTGGCTGAAGCTTTCTTT.

The chain has TRBV28 and TRBJ1-5; a possible D gene is TRBD1 (5 bases). V was shortened by 1 base and J by 6 bases, with 31 bases between the two germline ends. The CDR3 loop spans 21 amino acids. Germline CDR1 reads MDHEN; CDR2 reads SYDVKM. CDR3 sequence reads: CASSLLYGLSRPGGEAQPQHF. For the CDR3, the DNA is TGTGCCAGCAGTTTATTGTACGGGCTCTCCCGTCCGGGGGGTGAAGCTCAGCCCCAGCATTTT.

The V and J genes are TRBV11-2 and TRBJ2-2; 7 nucleotides agree with TRBD2. The CDR3 length is 15 residues. Per germline, CDR1 SGHAT and CDR2 FQNNGV. V dropped 5 bases and J dropped 3; count of bases not matched to a gene: 6. CDR3 in amino acids: CASSAGTTYTGELFF. The CDR3 nucleotides are TGTGCCAGCAGCGCCGGGACTACCTACACCGGGGAGCTGTTTTTT.

The chain carries TRBV28 and TRBJ1-2; D unresolved. CDR1 is MDHEN, CDR2 SYDVKM, per germline. The CDR3 contains 15 residues. Deletions cut 4 bases from V and 0 bases from J, with 12 bases between. The CDR3 DNA reads TGTGCCAGCAGTTCGGGTTTGCGAGCTAACTATGGCTACACCTTC. Translating gives CASSSGLRANYGYTF.